Listed here are 25 T cell receptor beta chains from one sample, sequenced in a study of patients and donors after allogeneic stem cell transplantation. TCRdb itself ran the RT-PCR reads through MiXCR, one entry per CDR3 protein. This table has hundreds of thousands of distinct CDR3 sequences, about 38% appearing once. Source material: blood, either unsorted or a sorted T cell fraction (not recorded which). Source of these receptors: a human donor who was either an allogeneic HSCT recipient or a stem cell or donor lymphocyte infusion donor (not recorded which). It is not recorded whose cells these are; they may come from a transplant donor.

This clonotype was counted only a few times. The gene calls are TRBV4-2 and TRBJ1-5; 10 nucleotides line up with TRBD1. The V gene end was trimmed by 3 bases and the J gene end by 3 bases; junction bases not matched to a gene: 8. Germline CDR1 and CDR2: LGHNA and YNFKEQ. This CDR3 spans 17 amino acids. The CDR3 region is CASSQAAGQGFNQPQHF. CDR3 nucleotides: TGTGCCAGCAGCCAGGCCGCGGGACAGGGGTTCAATCAGCCCCAGCATTTT.

In this sample, this clonotype turned up a few times. CDR3 DNA: TGCGCCAGCAGCAAACTTCGGACCGACACTGAAGCTTTCTTT. Amino acids: CASSKLRTDTEAFF. This rearrangement joins TRBV5-1 to TRBJ1-1, with unresolved D. Between the trimmed V and J ends, which lost 4 bases and 3 bases, there was a span of 13 bases. Germline-derived CDR1 and CDR2 are SGHRS and YFSETQ. The CDR3 loop spans 14 amino acids.

The J gene is TRBJ1-6, the V gene TRBV20-1; D is ambiguous. The CDR3 is made up of 13 amino acids. Germline CDR1 and CDR2: DFQATT and SNEGSKA (reference sequence). V lost 3 bases to trimming and J lost 9 bases, with 12 bases between them. CDR3 bases: TGCAGTGCTAGCGACGGCTATGCTTCACCCCTCCACTTT. Protein product: CSASDGYASPLHF.

This chain uses TRBV9 with TRBJ2-7, with D tentatively TRBD1 or TRBD2 (5 bases each). Trimming left V 4 bases short and J 4 bases short, with 15 bases between. In germline, CDR1 is SGDLS, CDR2 YYNGEE. The length of the CDR3 is 14 residues. Here the CDR3 reads CASSPSGQPYEQYF. CDR3 DNA: TGTGCCAGCAGCCCTTCGGGGCAGCCTTACGAGCAGTACTTC.

The genes are TRBV20-1 and TRBJ1-5, with 8 bases aligning to TRBD1. Germline CDR1 DFQATT, CDR2 SNEGSKA (reference sequence). V gave up 5 bases and J gave up 7 bases; unmatched junction bases: 16. This CDR3 spans 16 amino acids. The CDR3 here is CSAGPPDRGYGQPQHF. The CDR3 DNA is TGCAGTGCTGGGCCCCCCGACAGGGGTTATGGGCAGCCCCAGCATTTT.

The chain is built from TRBV24-1 and TRBJ2-4, with a tentative D call TRBD1 (8 bases). The germline V gene has CDR1 KGHDR and CDR2 SFDVKD. V was pared by 3 bases and J by 4 bases, with 12 bases between. There are 15 residues in the CDR3. For the CDR3, the DNA is TGTGCCACCAGTGATGCGGGGGACAGGAAAAACATTCAGTACTTC. Its protein product is CATSDAGDRKNIQYF.

This chain links TRBV3-1 with TRBJ1-1, with TRBD1 as a possible D gene (5 bases). This CDR3 is 15 amino acids long. The V gene's germline CDR1 is LGHDT and CDR2 YNNKEL (reference sequence). V lost 6 bases and J 4 bases, leaving 18 bases between the germline ends. The CDR3 nucleotides read TGTGCCAGCAGGATCAGTCTCGGAGGGGCCACTGAAGCTTTCTTT. Translating it yields CASRISLGGATEAFF.

The chain combines TRBV28 with TRBJ1-4, with no clear D. V was trimmed by 6 bases and J by 0 bases, leaving 8 bases between them. Germline-derived CDR1 and CDR2 are MDHEN and SYDVKM. The CDR3 runs to 14 residues. The CDR3 DNA follows: TGTGCCAGCAGAAGAGGAGCAACTAATGAAAAACTGTTTTTT. This encodes CASRRGATNEKLFF.

This clonotype was observed a few times. The chain employs TRBV12-3 or TRBV12-4 and TRBJ1-1, with D possibly matching TRBD1 (6 bases). The CDR3 consists of 14 residues. V was cut by 4 bases and J by 0 bases, with 9 bases left in between. CDR3 sequence reads: CASSSYRVNTEAFF. As DNA, the CDR3 is TGTGCCAGCAGTTCCTACAGGGTGAACACTGAAGCTTTCTTT.

The chain has TRBV24-1 and TRBJ2-1; perhaps TRBD2 as D (5 bases). The CDR3 is made up of 13 amino acids. V lost 5 bases and J lost 3, with 7 bases in between. Germline CDR1 reads KGHDR; CDR2 reads SFDVKD. CDR3: CATSARVYNEQFF. The CDR3, as DNA: TGTGCCACCAGTGCGAGGGTCTACAATGAGCAGTTCTTC.

This clonotype was seen a handful of times. V and J are TRBV20-1 and TRBJ1-6; D is perhaps TRBD1 (5 bases). V dropped 7 bases and J dropped 0 bases, with 10 bases sitting between them. The CDR3 is 14 amino acids. The germline V gene encodes CDR1 DFQATT and CDR2 SNEGSKA (reference sequence). CDR3 nucleotide sequence: TGCAGTGGAGGACACATCTCCTATAATTCACCCCTCCACTTT. It codes for CSGGHISYNSPLHF.

The chain joins TRBV10-3 to TRBJ2-1; D perhaps matches TRBD2 (5 bases). The CDR3 runs 12 residues. Trimming removed 3 bases from V and 6 bases from J, with 6 bases in between. Germline CDR1 ENHRY, CDR2 SYGVKD. The CDR3 region is CAISETSNEQFF. Written as DNA, the CDR3 is TGTGCCATCAGTGAAACTAGCAATGAGCAGTTCTTC.

The V call is TRBV5-8, the J call TRBJ1-5; D call uncertain. Germline V gene lookup returns CDR1 SGHTS and CDR2 YDEGEE. Trimming took off 4 bases at V and 2 bases at J, with 13 bases between the two ends. This CDR3 has 15 amino acids. The CDR3 DNA follows: TGTGCCAGCAGCCCGGGGTATCAGCGCAATCAGCCCCAGCATTTT. Its translation is CASSPGYQRNQPQHF.

In this sample, this clonotype turned up a few times. The chain uses TRBV7-9 and TRBJ1-1, with D unclear. The germline gives CDR1 SEHNR, CDR2 FQNEAQ (reference sequence). Trimming shortened V by 8 bases and J by 4 bases, and 8 bases separated the two germline ends. The CDR3 consists of 11 residues. The CDR3 region is CASLLVTEAFF. CDR3 nucleotides: TGTGCCAGCCTCTTAGTCACTGAAGCTTTCTTT.

This clonotype was counted only a few times. The V gene is TRBV20-1, the J gene TRBJ1-1; no clear D. The CDR3 length is 14 residues. CDR1 is DFQATT, CDR2 SNEGSKA, per germline (reference sequence). The V and J ends lost 0 bases and 3 bases respectively, with 11 bases between them. Written as DNA, the CDR3 is TGCAGTGCTAGAGATGCGGGTTTGTACACTGAAGCTTTCTTT. Encoded protein: CSARDAGLYTEAFF.

The V and J genes are TRBV20-1 and TRBJ2-3, with 8 positions matching TRBD2. From germline, CDR1 is DFQATT and CDR2 SNEGSKA (reference sequence). V shed 6 bases and J 4 bases; nucleotides not matched to a gene: 9. The CDR3 extends over 14 amino acids. CDR3 loop: CSALLAGRADTQYF. The CDR3 DNA reads TGCAGTGCCCTCCTAGCGGGTAGAGCAGATACGCAGTATTTT.

The chain employs TRBV5-1 and TRBJ2-7; D is undetermined. The length of the CDR3 is 14 residues. V lost 0 bases and J 7 bases, leaving 14 bases between the germline ends. Germline V CDR1 and CDR2: SGHRS, YFSETQ. CDR3 protein: CASSLGHAHREQYF. The CDR3 bases are TGCGCCAGCAGCTTGGGGCATGCCCATCGTGAGCAGTACTTC.

V gene TRBV12-3 or TRBV12-4 combines with J gene TRBJ1-3, with D perhaps TRBD1 (5 bases). Trimming cost V 7 bases and J 8 bases, with 15 bases left between them. The CDR3 covers 13 residues. CDR3 region: CASTIGVVDTIYF. CDR3 DNA sequence: TGTGCCAGCACCATAGGGGTGGTAGACACCATATATTTT.

The rearrangement joins TRBV5-1 to TRBJ1-1; no definite D call. CDR3 length: 12 amino acids. V lost 2 bases and J 5 bases, leaving 7 bases between the germline ends. The germline V gene encodes CDR1 SGHRS and CDR2 YFSETQ. Here the CDR3 reads CASSFSETEAFF. In nucleotides, the CDR3 is TGCGCCAGCAGCTTCAGCGAGACTGAAGCTTTCTTT. Drawing the rest from reference TRBV5-1 and TRBJ1-1, the complete variable domain is KAGVTQTPRYLIKTRGQQVTLSCSPISGHRSVSWYQQTPGQGLQFLFEYFSETQRNKGNFPGRFSGRQFSNSRSEMNVSTLELGDSALYLCASSFSETEAFFGQGTRLTVV.

The rearrangement joins TRBV5-1 to TRBJ2-3; 9 bases fit TRBD2. The CDR3 extends over 15 amino acids. The germline gives CDR1 SGHRS, CDR2 YFSETQ. Trimming cost V 0 bases and J 1 base; bases outside gene matches: 0. The CDR3 loop is CASSLGLAGTDTQYF. The DNA for the CDR3 is TGCGCCAGCAGCTTGGGACTAGCGGGCACAGATACGCAGTATTTT.

Only a few counts were recorded for this clonotype. The rearrangement links TRBV12-3 or TRBV12-4 to TRBJ1-1; 10 bases are shared with TRBD1. The CDR3 has 17 residues. After removal of 5 bases from V and 3 bases from J, the junction contained 12 bases not matched to a gene. CDR3 DNA: TGTGCCAGCAGTCCCCCCGGGACAGGGGCTGTGGACACTGAAGCTTTCTTT. Translation: CASSPPGTGAVDTEAFF.

The V and J genes are TRBV30 and TRBJ1-5, with D possibly being TRBD1 (5 bases). The CDR3 extends over 15 amino acids. The germline CDR1 and CDR2 sequences are GTSNPN and SVGIG (reference sequence). The V end was cut by 2 bases, the J end by 0 bases, with 11 bases between. This CDR3 is CAWSLGGFSNQPQHF. For the CDR3, the DNA is TGTGCCTGGAGTTTGGGGGGATTTAGCAATCAGCCCCAGCATTTT.

This chain joins TRBV11-2 and TRBJ1-2; 7 nucleotides align to TRBD1. Per germline, CDR1 SGHAT and CDR2 FQNNGV. Germline trimming cut 5 bases from V and 6 bases from J; bases unmatched to any gene: 6. The CDR3 length is 13 residues. This CDR3 reads CASSVRDSDGYTF. CDR3 DNA: TGTGCCAGCAGCGTCCGGGACAGCGATGGCTACACCTTC.

This clonotype was found many times. J is TRBJ1-3 and V is TRBV10-3; D uncertain. V lost 3 bases to trimming and J lost 0 bases, with 3 bases between them. This CDR3 comprises 13 residues. Germline CDR1 ENHRY, CDR2 SYGVKD. The CDR3 protein is CAISENSGNTIYF. DNA of the CDR3: TGTGCCATCAGTGAAAACTCTGGAAACACCATATATTTT.

The V and J genes are TRBV11-1 and TRBJ2-1; D gene ambiguous. Germline V gene sequence: CDR1 SGHAT, CDR2 FQDESV (reference sequence). V was cut by 3 bases and J by 0 bases, with 9 bases left in between. The length of the CDR3 is 15 residues. Here the CDR3 DNA reads TGTGCCAGCAGCTTCGCGGAAAACTCCTACAATGAGCAGTTCTTC. Translating it yields CASSFAENSYNEQFF. Full variable domain (rest looked up from reference TRBV11-1 and TRBJ2-1): EAEVAQSPRYKITEKSQAVAFWCDPISGHATLYWYRQILGQGPELLVQFQDESVVDDSQLPKDRFSAERLKGVDSTLKIQPAELGDSAMYLCASSFAENSYNEQFFGPGTRLTVL.